This T cell receptor beta chain comes out of a study of yellow fever vaccine responses in identical twins listed by TCRdb under 2018. For the wider study: The study precisely tracked vaccine-responding T cell clones in identical twins. The investigation overall reported the following: The T cell response to vaccination in identical twins was reported by the authors to appear partly convergent and partly personalized.

The receptor library was made with RT-PCR. This sample was sequenced with an Illumina HiSeq 2500. TCRdb applied fastp at Q25 and MiXCR to the public reads, then kept only in-frame beta chains. Every distinct CDR3 protein forms one entry, paired with its most common genes and DNA. The sample includes approximately 11,000 distinct CDR3 sequences, with 77% observed a single time. About 7% of the sample rests with the top ten. From the cysteine up to the phenylalanine, the CDR3 has a length of 15 residues. The CDR3 DNA has 45 bases and is translated from base 1. V is clipped by 0 bases and J by 4 bases, and the sequence between their germline boundaries is 10 bases long. According to the germline V gene, CDR1 reads MRHNA and CDR2 reads SNTAGT. On this clonotype itself: Its antigen specificity is not known. Base quality data are lacking; no much larger clone is found one base away.

This clonotype was obtained from a young woman who received the yellow fever vaccine. Donor details come from another sample of the same person, matched by shared clones. The chain is made from TRBV6-4 and TRBJ2-1; the D gene is possibly TRBD1 or TRBD2, with 5 bases matching each. Sample: T cells from blood (PBMCs), unsorted or a sorted subset (not recorded which), taken before or after yellow fever vaccination (not recorded which). The CDR3 protein sequence reads: CASSDSNGGYNEQFF. The nucleotide sequence is TGTGCCAGCAGTGACTCGAATGGGGGTTACAATGAGCAGTTCTTC.